In this sample, the clone carrying this TCR beta chain turned up many times. Its antigen is not known. Germline values: CDR1 KGHDR, CDR2 SFDVKD. V gave up 4 bases and J gave up 3 bases, with 9 bases separating them. This CDR3 has 13 residues. The source material, RNA transcripts, was used to amplify TCR beta CDR3 regions. The HTBI set primed first-round TCR CDR3 RT-PCR. Using its own MiXCR run on the multiplex PCR reads, TCRdb lists one record per CDR3 protein. The top ten hold about 16% of the sample, which has 350,000 or so distinct CDR3 sequences, around a sixth seen once. The source of the sample is a study of T cells in Graves' hyperthyroidism and ophthalmopathy. Study-wide results and caveats: Through a model of 13 V-J features, ophthalmopathy was separated from stable hyperthyroidism.

Sequenced input: blood. The chain combines TRBV24-1 with TRBJ2-7; possible D gene TRBD1, 5 bases. This TCR came from a woman between 40 and 55 years old with Graves' ophthalmopathy. The CDR3, as DNA: TGTGCCACCAGTGACTCCGGACACTACGAGCAGTACTTC. This encodes CATSDSGHYEQYF.